This entry lists 21 T cell receptor beta chains sequenced from one sample in a study of T-cell memory formation after mild COVID-19. TCRdb re-derived calls from the 5' RACE reads in MiXCR, one entry per CDR3 protein. Among a few hundred thousand distinct CDR3 sequences listed, about 16% were seen once. Sequenced sample: PBMCs or a T cell subset sorted from them (not recorded which). Every receptor here comes from a man between 18 and 29 years old who had mild COVID-19 (a few samples of this study predate the infection). Cell type and time point are not known.

This sequence joins TRBV7-8 and TRBJ1-6, with TRBD1 identical over 11 bases. V dropped 4 bases and J dropped 10; count of bases not matched to a gene: 6. The CDR3 length is 15 residues. Germline V gene lookup returns CDR1 SGHVS and CDR2 FQNEAQ. The CDR3 loop is CASSYGTGGESPLHF. The CDR3 nucleotides read TGTGCCAGCAGCTACGGGACAGGGGGTGAATCACCCCTCCACTTT.

This clonotype was picked up a small number of times. The rearrangement links TRBV20-1 to TRBJ2-1; 11 bases are shared with TRBD1. Trimming cost V 4 bases and J 9 bases; bases outside gene matches: 5. From germline, CDR1 is DFQATT and CDR2 SNEGSKA (reference sequence). This CDR3 contains 13 residues. DNA for the CDR3: TGCAGTGCTACCGGACAGGGGGCTGGTGAGCAGTTCTTC. This sequence encodes CSATGQGAGEQFF.

This clonotype was seen a handful of times. This chain links TRBV7-2 with TRBJ1-3, with D hard to call. CDR3 length: 13 amino acids. Looked up from germline, CDR1 is SGHTA and CDR2 is FQGNSA. V lost 4 bases, J lost 4 bases, and 8 bases lay in between. The CDR3 is CASSSNRGNTIYF. The CDR3 DNA is TGTGCCAGCAGCTCTAACAGAGGAAACACCATATATTTT.

In its sample, this clonotype was seen many times. As DNA, the CDR3 is TGCGCCAGCAGCTTGGAGTACCAAGAGACCCAGTACTTC. This gives the protein CASSLEYQETQYF. This chain connects TRBV5-1 to TRBJ2-5; D gene unclear. Germline CDR1 is SGHRS and CDR2 is YFSETQ. CDR3 length equals 13 residues. V lost 0 bases and J 0 bases, leaving 3 bases between the germline ends.

The rearrangement uses TRBV6-5 and TRBJ2-6; D uncertain. The CDR3 consists of 15 residues. V was clipped by 0 bases and J by 1 base, with 4 bases between them. Germline CDR1 is MNHEY and CDR2 is SVGAGI. The DNA for the CDR3 is TGTGCCAGCAGTTACTCTAGGTCTGGGGCCAACGTCCTGACTTTC. This codes for CASSYSRSGANVLTF.

The rearrangement uses TRBV5-1 and TRBJ1-1; tentatively, D is TRBD1 (5 bases). The CDR3 is made up of 16 amino acids. V was cut by 4 bases and J by 1 base, with 17 bases left in between. Germline CDR1 SGHRS, CDR2 YFSETQ. CDR3 in amino acids: CASSLNLGQQNTEAFF. The CDR3 nucleotides are TGCGCCAGCAGCCTAAATCTGGGGCAGCAGAACACTGAAGCTTTCTTT. Together with reference TRBV5-1 and TRBJ1-1, the CDR3 gives the full variable domain: KAGVTQTPRYLIKTRGQQVTLSCSPISGHRSVSWYQQTPGQGLQFLFEYFSETQRNKGNFPGRFSGRQFSNSRSEMNVSTLELGDSALYLCASSLNLGQQNTEAFFGQGTRLTVV.

There are many counts of this clonotype. The V gene is TRBV10-3, the J gene TRBJ2-7, with D possibly being TRBD2 (6 bases). V lost 6 bases and J 6 bases, leaving 12 bases between the germline ends. The germline gives CDR1 ENHRY, CDR2 SYGVKD. CDR3 length: 12 amino acids. The CDR3 is CAIREGGGEQYF. CDR3 coding DNA: TGTGCCATCAGGGAGGGTGGGGGCGAGCAGTACTTC.

In this sample, this clonotype turned up a few times. The CDR3 DNA follows: TGTGCCAGCAGCTTGGGGGATGGTGGCACTGAAGCTTTCTTT. It codes for CASSLGDGGTEAFF. The V call is TRBV11-2, the J call TRBJ1-1, with D maybe TRBD1 (5 bases). The CDR3 loop spans 14 amino acids. Deletions cut 3 bases from V and 4 bases from J, with 12 bases between. Per the germline V gene, CDR1 is SGHAT and CDR2 is FQNNGV.

This chain uses TRBV19 with TRBJ2-3, with 8 nucleotides matching TRBD1. The V segment lost 10 bases and the J segment 0 bases; nucleotides outside the gene matches: 6. Germline V gene sequence: CDR1 LNHDA, CDR2 SQIVND (reference sequence). The CDR3 is 14 residues long. The CDR3 nucleotides read TGTGCCACCTCGGACAGGGCTAGCACAGATACGCAGTATTTT. Translated: CATSDRASTDTQYF. Looking up the rest from reference TRBV19 and TRBJ2-3 gives the full variable domain: DGGITQSPKYLFRKEGQNVTLSCEQNLNHDAMYWYRQDPGQGLRLIYYSQIVNDFQKGDIAEGYSVSREKKESFPLTVTSAQKNPTAFYLCATSDRASTDTQYFGPGTRLTVL.

This clonotype has at least ten counts. The chain joins TRBV6-2 or TRBV6-3 to TRBJ2-1, with D perhaps being TRBD1 or TRBD2 (6 bases each). The V gene lost 4 bases and the J gene lost 9 bases, with 10 bases spanning the gap. Germline-derived CDR1 and CDR2 are MNHEY and SVGEGT. The CDR3 runs 12 residues. In nucleotides, the CDR3 is TGTGCCAGCAGTTTATGGGGGGCTGAGCAGTTCTTC. It translates to CASSLWGAEQFF.

The genes are TRBV28 and TRBJ2-7, with D perhaps TRBD2 (6 bases). The germline CDR1 and CDR2 sequences are MDHEN and SYDVKM. V lost 8 bases and J 1 base, leaving 12 bases between the germline ends. The CDR3 is 13 amino acids. The CDR3 DNA sequence: TGTGCCAGCTTCCAGGGACTTTCCTACGAGCAGTACGTC. It is translated as CASFQGLSYEQYV.

In its sample, this clonotype was seen many times. The V and J genes are TRBV18 and TRBJ1-2; 10 positions agree with TRBD1. Trimming cost V 3 bases and J 4 bases; bases outside gene matches: 2. CDR1 KGHSH and CDR2 LQKENI come from the germline V gene. The CDR3 covers 14 residues. The CDR3 nucleotides are TGTGCCAGCTCACCTTGGACAGGGGGCTATGGCTACACCTTC. Protein sequence: CASSPWTGGYGYTF.

This clonotype has more than one count but fewer than ten. This chain uses TRBV29-1 with TRBJ2-7; no firm D call. Germline CDR1 and CDR2: SQVTM and ANQGSEA. Trimming took off 5 bases at V and 5 bases at J, with 13 bases between the two ends. CDR3 length: 12 amino acids. CDR3 amino acids: CSVLQENNEQYF. The CDR3 bases are TGCAGCGTTTTGCAGGAGAATAACGAGCAGTACTTC.

The chain joins TRBV29-1 to TRBJ2-3, with 7 bases that match TRBD1. V gave up 4 bases and J gave up 2 bases; unmatched junction bases: 21. Per the germline V gene, CDR1 is SQVTM and CDR2 is ANQGSEA. The CDR3 consists of 19 residues. The CDR3 is CSVVFLSDREKIHTDTQYF. For the CDR3, the DNA is TGCAGCGTTGTATTCCTAAGCGACAGGGAGAAAATTCACACAGATACGCAGTATTTT.

The chain carries TRBV12-3 or TRBV12-4 and TRBJ2-6; TRBD1 or TRBD2 may be the D gene (7 bases each). Trimming removed 7 bases from V and 0 bases from J, with 22 bases in between. The CDR3 is made up of 19 amino acids. CDR3 in amino acids: CASIDLGGTAFSGANVLTF. The DNA of the CDR3 is TGTGCCAGCATCGACCTCGGGGGGACAGCTTTCTCTGGGGCCAACGTCCTGACTTTC.

V usage is TRBV30 and J usage is TRBJ2-7, with D hard to call. Germline CDR1 GTSNPN, CDR2 SVGIG (reference sequence). V lost 4 bases and J lost 7, with 11 bases in between. This CDR3 spans 11 amino acids. In DNA form, the CDR3 reads TGTGCCTGGACCTCCGGTAGGGAGCAGTACTTC. Amino acids: CAWTSGREQYF.

The table lists this clonotype with many counts. The V call is TRBV4-1, the J call TRBJ2-1; 11 positions agree with TRBD2. The CDR3 spans 15 residues. Germline V gives CDR1 MGHRA, CDR2 YSYEKL. J gave up 5 bases and V 2 bases, and 2 bases lay outside the gene matches. The CDR3 DNA reads TGCGCCAGCAGCCAAAGACTAGCGGGGAACAATGAGCAGTTCTTC. It translates to CASSQRLAGNNEQFF.

This clonotype was observed a few times. The gene calls are TRBV7-3 and TRBJ2-5; possible D gene TRBD2, 6 bases. The CDR3 has 14 amino acids. Germline V CDR1 and CDR2: SGHTA, FQGTGA. V lost 2 bases, J lost 2 bases, and 9 bases lay in between. Here the CDR3 DNA reads TGTGCCAGCAGCTTAGGGACTTTTCAAGAGACCCAGTACTTC. Residues: CASSLGTFQETQYF.

This chain connects TRBV28 to TRBJ2-1; D call uncertain. The CDR3 contains 16 residues. The germline V and J ends were trimmed by 5 bases and 4 bases, with 18 bases remaining between them. The germline gives CDR1 MDHEN, CDR2 SYDVKM. The CDR3 sequence is CASSPSSADEYNEQFF. For the CDR3, the DNA is TGTGCCAGCAGTCCCTCGTCAGCAGATGAATACAATGAGCAGTTCTTC.

This clonotype was seen only a few times. The rearrangement uses TRBV11-2 and TRBJ2-3; D is perhaps TRBD1 (5 bases). This CDR3 region has 16 residues. Between the trimmed V and J ends, which lost 7 bases and 2 bases, there was a span of 19 bases. Germline V gives CDR1 SGHAT, CDR2 FQNNGV. In nucleotides, the CDR3 is TGTGCCAGCACCCCCTCCTCAGGGCGTAACACAGATACGCAGTATTTT. This sequence encodes CASTPSSGRNTDTQYF.

The rearrangement links TRBV7-2 to TRBJ2-3; D gene ambiguous. Germline V CDR1 and CDR2: SGHTA, FQGNSA. The V gene lost 4 bases and the J gene lost 2 bases, with 13 bases spanning the gap. The CDR3 spans 15 residues. CDR3: CASSYGASNTDTQYF. CDR3 DNA: TGTGCCAGCAGCTACGGCGCCAGTAACACAGATACGCAGTATTTT.